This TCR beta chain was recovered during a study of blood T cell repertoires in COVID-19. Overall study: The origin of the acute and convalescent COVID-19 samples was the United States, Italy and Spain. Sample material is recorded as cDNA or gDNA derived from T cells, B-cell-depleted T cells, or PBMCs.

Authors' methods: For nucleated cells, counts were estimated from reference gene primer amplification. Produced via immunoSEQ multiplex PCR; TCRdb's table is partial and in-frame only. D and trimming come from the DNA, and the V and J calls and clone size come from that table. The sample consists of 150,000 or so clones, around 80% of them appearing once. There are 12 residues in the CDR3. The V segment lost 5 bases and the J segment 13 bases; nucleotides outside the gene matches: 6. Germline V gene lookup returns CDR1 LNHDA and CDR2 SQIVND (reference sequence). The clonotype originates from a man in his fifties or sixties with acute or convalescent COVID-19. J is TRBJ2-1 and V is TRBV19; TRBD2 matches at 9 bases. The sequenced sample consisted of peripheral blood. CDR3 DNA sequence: TGTGCCAGTAGTTCCAGCGGGGGGCCCCAGTTCTTC. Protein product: CASSSSGGPQFF.